The present entry profiles one TCR beta chain with its context. These data originate in a study of blood T cell repertoires in COVID-19. As for the study in general: Specimens from acute and convalescent COVID-19 originated in the United States, Italy and Spain.

Seattle researchers signed up patients amid active infection and tracked them longitudinally. Methods used by the authors: Estimates of nucleated cell counts were drawn from the amplification of reference gene primers. Assay: immunoSEQ multiplex PCR; the TCRdb copy retains only in-frame clones and omits some. V, J and clone size reflect that table, while D and trimming were determined from the DNA. The sample has over 150,000 clones, 90% to 95% seen once. The CDR3 spans 13 residues. With 5 bases clipped from V and 7 bases from J, the junction kept 6 bases outside the gene matches. The V gene's germline CDR1 is MNHEY and CDR2 SMNVEV (reference sequence).

Material: peripheral blood. J is TRBJ1-2 and V is TRBV27, with TRBD1 matching over 8 bases. The receptor's source is a man aged 25-45 years with COVID-19, enrolled during active disease. The CDR3: CASSVGQGGGYTF. CDR3 nucleotide sequence: TGTGCCAGCAGTGTTGGACAGGGAGGTGGCTACACCTTC.